This T cell receptor (beta chain) was recovered during a study of patients and donors after allogeneic stem cell transplantation (dated by TCRdb to the early 2020s). In its sample, this clonotype was seen many times. It lacks a known antigen. Base qualities are missing; no much larger clone stands one base away. Libraries were constructed by RT-PCR. TCRdb shows the sequencer as NextSeq 550. TCRdb reworked the public reads: Q25 trimming with fastp, MiXCR clone assembly, productive beta chains retained. Every entry covers one CDR3 protein and lists the most common genes and DNA from its rows. Recorded for this sample are some 960,000 distinct CDR3 sequences; approximately 19% of them occurred a single time. 5% to 6.5% of the sample is in the top ten clones. Compared with germline, V lacks 1 base and J lacks 1 base; bases without a gene match: 3. CDR1 LGHNA and CDR2 YNFKEQ are derived from the germline V gene. From the cysteine through the phenylalanine, the CDR3 covers 16 amino acids. Only CDR3 DNA remains: 48 bases, in frame from the first base.

The sequencing input was blood, either unsorted or a sorted T cell fraction (not recorded which). This chain joins TRBV4-2 to TRBJ2-3; 9 bases in the middle match TRBD2. The TCR comes from a human donor who was either an allogeneic HSCT recipient or a stem cell or donor lymphocyte infusion donor (not recorded which). It is not recorded whose cells these are; they may come from a transplant donor. The CDR3 in this case is CASSQVGGRGTDTQYF. The DNA sequence is as follows: TGTGCCAGCAGCCAAGTTGGCGGGAGGGGCACAGATACGCAGTATTTT.